The TCR beta chain described here comes from a study of T cell responses to AZD1222 COVID-19 vaccine (dated by TCRdb to about 2021). Study-wide context: A total of just over 230 trial participants underwent TCR sequencing, of whom some 200 had received two doses of AZD1222 and approximately 26 had received two doses of the MenACWY control vaccine. Trial participants were enrolled by age into 18-55, 56-69 and 70-plus year subgroups, with around 150, 28 and 57 TCR-sequenced participants respectively.

Reading from cysteine to phenylalanine, the CDR3 counts 15 amino acids. The entry retains the CDR3 DNA only, 45 bases that are in frame from base 1. A distance of 12 bases separates the germline ends of V and J, which lose 2 bases and 5 bases respectively. CDR1 SGHTA and CDR2 FQGTGA are derived from the germline V gene. General conclusions and limits of the study: Participants were mostly white British and included more females than males, and it was suggested by the authors that clonal diversity may have been underestimated. In the small 56-69-year group, the increase in depth fell short of significance, most likely because of low power. CD4 TCRs associated with the vaccine covered the entire spike protein, and the dominant responses were in regions 160-218 and 743-854. Because no samples from the day 14 peak response were available, repertoires could be characterized only after the peak T cell response. Conclusions about previously exposed vaccinees were limited because only six AZD1222 recipients were SARS-CoV-2 seropositive at baseline. Reportedly, almost half of the unique spike-specific TCRs recognized epitopes lying outside the regions that are mutated in the B.1.351 and B.1.1.7 variants. After two AZD1222 doses, both the breadth and the depth of spike-specific TCRs were significantly higher than at day 0 and than in MenACWY recipients.

The CDR3 regions of human TCRbeta chains were analyzed by immunosequencing. Processing in the source paper ran as follows. TCRs in the repertoires were matched against a reference library of SARS-CoV-2-specific TCRs that had been generated with the MIRA antigen-specificity platform. Breadth was defined as the fraction of unique TCRs that were SARS-CoV-2-associated. Depth was defined as the fraction of total T cells that were SARS-CoV-2-associated. Using the MIRA data, each spike-specific TCR was assigned both to the spike region to which the TCR was reactive and to a CD4 or CD8 class. Log10-transformed breadth and depth values were compared by one-way ANOVA with Sidak's multiple comparisons tests. TCRdb re-hosts the immuneACCESS table, in-frame sequences only. Its copies lack some clones; in the studies checked, an unresolved V gene accounts for under half of them, and the cause for the rest is not known. V, J and clone size were drawn from that table, and D and trimming were deduced from the DNA. This sample gives 150,000 to 200,000 clones in total; over 90% of them show up just once. The ten largest clonotypes hold more than 1.5% of the sample.

The time point label for this specimen denotes: about 28 days (+/-7) after the second vaccine dose. AZD1222 recipients given second doses at about 4 weeks or at about 12 weeks were pooled, since spike-specific TCR depth and breadth were not found to differ between the two schedules. Vaccinee samples were obtained from the UK trials COV001 and COV002, which included a single-blind randomized controlled phase 2/3 trial of AZD1222 (ChAdOx1 nCoV-19) in healthy adults. For TCRbeta chain sequencing, PBMC samples were collected from trial participants at day 0 and at day 28 after the second dose. Comments on this clone: Its target antigen remains unknown. Base qualities are not at hand, and no much larger clone is one base apart.

The TCR was taken from an adult who received the AZD1222 COVID-19 vaccine. The material sequenced was peripheral blood, taken 28 days after the second AZD1222 dose. The V gene is TRBV7-3 and the J gene is TRBJ2-2; matching of 5 bases hints at TRBD1 as the D gene. The nucleotides read TGTGCCAGCAGCTTAGCAGGGTGGTCGACCGGGGAGCTGTTTTTT. Its protein is CASSLAGWSTGELFF.